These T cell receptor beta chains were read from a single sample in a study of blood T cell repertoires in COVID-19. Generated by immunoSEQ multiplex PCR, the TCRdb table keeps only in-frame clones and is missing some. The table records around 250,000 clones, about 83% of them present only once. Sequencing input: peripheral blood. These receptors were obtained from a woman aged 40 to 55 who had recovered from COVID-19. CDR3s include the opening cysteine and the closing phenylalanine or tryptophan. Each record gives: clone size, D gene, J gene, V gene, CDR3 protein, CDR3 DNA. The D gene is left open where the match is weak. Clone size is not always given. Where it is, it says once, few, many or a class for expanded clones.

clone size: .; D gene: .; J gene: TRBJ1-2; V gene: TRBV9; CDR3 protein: CASSVGGRGSSGYTF; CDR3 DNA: TGTGCCAGCAGCGTAGGCGGTAGGGGTTCAAGTGGCTACACCTTC
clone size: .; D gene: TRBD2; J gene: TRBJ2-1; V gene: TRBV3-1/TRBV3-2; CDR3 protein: CASSQDRGGAYNEQFF; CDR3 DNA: TGTGCCAGCAGCCAAGATCGCGGGGGGGCCTACAATGAGCAGTTCTTC
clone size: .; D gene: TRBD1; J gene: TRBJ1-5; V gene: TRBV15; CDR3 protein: CATSRAGTDRFGNQPQHF; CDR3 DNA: TGTGCCACCAGCAGAGCAGGGACAGACCGATTTGGAAATCAGCCCCAGCATTTT
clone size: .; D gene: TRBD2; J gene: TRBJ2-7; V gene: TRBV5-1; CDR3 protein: CASSLGVVAGTEQYF; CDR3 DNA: TGCGCCAGCAGCTTGGGGGTGGTAGCGGGGACTGAGCAGTACTTC
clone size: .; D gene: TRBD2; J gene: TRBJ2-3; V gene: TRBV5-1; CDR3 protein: CASRGTSGGTDTQYF; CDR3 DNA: TGCGCCAGCAGAGGGACTAGCGGGGGCACAGATACGCAGTATTTT
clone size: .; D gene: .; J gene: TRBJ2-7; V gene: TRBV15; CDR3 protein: CATSRDWAGEQYF; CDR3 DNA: TGTGCCACCAGCAGAGATTGGGCGGGCGAGCAGTACTTC
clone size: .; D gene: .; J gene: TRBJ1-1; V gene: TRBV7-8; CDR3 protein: CASSPTGLNTEAFF; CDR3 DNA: TGTGCCAGCAGCCCAACAGGACTGAACACTGAAGCTTTCTTT
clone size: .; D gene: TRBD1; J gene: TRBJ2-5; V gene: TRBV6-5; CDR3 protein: CASSYFFGQGETQYF; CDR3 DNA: TGTGCCAGCAGTTACTTTTTCGGACAGGGAGAGACCCAGTACTTC
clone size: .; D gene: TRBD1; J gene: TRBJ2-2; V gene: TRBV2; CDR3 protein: CASSVGQGNTGELFF; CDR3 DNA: TGTGCCAGCAGTGTGGGACAGGGGAACACCGGGGAGCTGTTTTTT
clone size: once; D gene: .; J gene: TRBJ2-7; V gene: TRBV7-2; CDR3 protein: CASSRTAYEQYF; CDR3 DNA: TGTGCCAGCAGCCGGACAGCCTACGAGCAGTACTTC
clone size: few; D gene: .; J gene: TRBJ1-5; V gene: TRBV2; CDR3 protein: CASSVEGWGNQPQHF; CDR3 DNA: TGTGCCAGCAGTGTGGAGGGGTGGGGCAATCAGCCCCAGCATTTT
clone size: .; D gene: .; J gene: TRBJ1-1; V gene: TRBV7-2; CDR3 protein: CASSFDRNYEAFF; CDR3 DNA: TGTGCCAGCAGCTTTGACAGGAATTATGAAGCTTTCTTT
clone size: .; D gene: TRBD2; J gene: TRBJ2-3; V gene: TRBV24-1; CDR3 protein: CATSDVTSGVSTDTQYF; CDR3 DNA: TGTGCCACCAGTGATGTCACTAGCGGGGTGAGCACAGATACGCAGTATTTT
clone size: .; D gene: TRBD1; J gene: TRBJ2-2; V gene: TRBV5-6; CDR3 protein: CASSFTGGRTGELFF; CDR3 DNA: TGTGCCAGCAGCTTTACAGGGGGCCGAACCGGGGAGCTGTTTTTT
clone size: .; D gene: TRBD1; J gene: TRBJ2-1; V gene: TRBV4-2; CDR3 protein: CASSQEDRDGDEQFF; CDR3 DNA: TGTGCCAGCAGCCAGGAGGACAGGGATGGGGATGAGCAGTTCTTC
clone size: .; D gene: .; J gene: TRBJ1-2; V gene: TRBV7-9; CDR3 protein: CASSPAGGDGYTF; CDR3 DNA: TGTGCCAGCAGCCCTGCTGGGGGGGATGGCTACACCTTC
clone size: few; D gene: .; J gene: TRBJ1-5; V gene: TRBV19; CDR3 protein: CASSIQSNQPQHF; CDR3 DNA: TGTGCCAGTAGTATACAGTCTAATCAGCCCCAGCATTTT
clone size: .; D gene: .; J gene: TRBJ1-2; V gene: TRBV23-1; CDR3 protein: CASSQRVSGLHGYTF; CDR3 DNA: TGCGCCAGCAGTCAACGGGTTTCAGGGCTACATGGCTACACCTTC
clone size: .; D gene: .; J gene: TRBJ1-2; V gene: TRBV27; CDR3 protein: CASSPNSYGYTF; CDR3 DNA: TGTGCCAGCAGCCCCAACAGCTATGGCTACACCTTC
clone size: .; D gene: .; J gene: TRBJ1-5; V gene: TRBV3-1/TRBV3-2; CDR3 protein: CASSQSLRTYSNQPQHF; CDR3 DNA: TGTGCCAGCAGCCAGAGTCTGAGGACTTATAGCAATCAGCCCCAGCATTTT
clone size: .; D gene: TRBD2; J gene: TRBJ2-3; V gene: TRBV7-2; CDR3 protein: CASSLSSSGGKADTQYF; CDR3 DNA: TGTGCCAGCAGCTTATCGTCGAGCGGGGGGAAGGCAGATACGCAGTATTTT
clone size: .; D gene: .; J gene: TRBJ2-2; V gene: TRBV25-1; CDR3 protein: CASSEDRGSITGELFF; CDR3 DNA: TGTGCCAGCAGTGAGGACCGGGGGAGTATCACCGGGGAGCTGTTTTTT
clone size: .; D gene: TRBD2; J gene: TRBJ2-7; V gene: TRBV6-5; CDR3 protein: CASIAGSQYF; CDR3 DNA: TGTGCCAGCATAGCGGGCTCCCAGTACTTC
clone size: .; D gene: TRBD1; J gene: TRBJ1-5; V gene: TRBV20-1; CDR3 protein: CSASPGQGGQPQHF; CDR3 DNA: TGCAGTGCTAGTCCGGGACAGGGGGGACAGCCCCAGCATTTT
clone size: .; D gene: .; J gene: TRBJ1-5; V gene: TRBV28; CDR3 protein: CASGWGSHSNQPQHF; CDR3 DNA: TGTGCCAGCGGATGGGGCAGCCATAGTAATCAGCCCCAGCATTTT
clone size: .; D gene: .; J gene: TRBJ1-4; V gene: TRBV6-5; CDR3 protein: CASRTVATNEKLFF; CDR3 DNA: TGTGCCAGCAGGACAGTTGCAACTAATGAAAAACTGTTTTTT
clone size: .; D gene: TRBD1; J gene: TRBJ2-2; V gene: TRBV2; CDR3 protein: CASSYRGGTGELFF; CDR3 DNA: TGTGCCAGCTCTTACAGGGGCGGCACCGGGGAGCTGTTTTTT
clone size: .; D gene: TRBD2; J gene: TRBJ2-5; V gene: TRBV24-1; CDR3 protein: CATSDGGGRGTQYF; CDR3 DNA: TGTGCCACCAGTGACGGGGGGGGTCGGGGGACCCAGTACTTC
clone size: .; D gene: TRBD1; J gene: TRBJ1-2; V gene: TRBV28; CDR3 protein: CASSFRTSGQEKLLDYGYTF; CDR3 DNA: TGTGCCAGCAGTTTTCGGACTTCAGGACAGGAAAAACTTCTAGACTATGGCTACACCTTC
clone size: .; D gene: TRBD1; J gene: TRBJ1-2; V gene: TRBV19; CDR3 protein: CASEGQGNYGYTF; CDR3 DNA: TGTGCCAGCGAGGGACAGGGGAACTATGGCTACACCTTC
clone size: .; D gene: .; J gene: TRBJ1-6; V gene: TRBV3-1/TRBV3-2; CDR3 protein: CASSHAGRGGSPLHF; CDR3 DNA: TGTGCCAGCAGCCACGCCGGACGCGGAGGGTCACCCCTCCACTTT
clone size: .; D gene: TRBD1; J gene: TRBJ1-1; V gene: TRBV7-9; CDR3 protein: CASRPQGTNTEAFF; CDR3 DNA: TGTGCCAGCAGACCACAGGGGACGAACACTGAAGCTTTCTTT
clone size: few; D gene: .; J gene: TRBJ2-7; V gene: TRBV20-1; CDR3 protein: CSAPVARQEYF; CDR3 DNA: TGCAGTGCCCCCGTTGCGAGACAAGAGTACTTC
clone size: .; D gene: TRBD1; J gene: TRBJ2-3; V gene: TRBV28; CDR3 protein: CASSLSGTARADTQYF; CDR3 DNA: TGTGCCAGCAGTTTATCCGGGACAGCCAGGGCAGATACGCAGTATTTT
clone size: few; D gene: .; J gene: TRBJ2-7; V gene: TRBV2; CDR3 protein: CASRSKQSSYEQYF; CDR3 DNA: TGTGCCAGCAGGTCTAAACAGAGCTCCTACGAGCAGTACTTC
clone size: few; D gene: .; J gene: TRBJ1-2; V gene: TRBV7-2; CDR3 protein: CASSLVGGGSHGYTF; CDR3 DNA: TGTGCCAGCAGCTTAGTAGGCGGGGGATCGCATGGCTACACCTTC
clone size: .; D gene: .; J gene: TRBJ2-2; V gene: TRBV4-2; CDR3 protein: CASSQVAAIGELFF; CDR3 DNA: TGTGCCAGCAGCCAAGTAGCAGCGATCGGGGAGCTGTTTTTT
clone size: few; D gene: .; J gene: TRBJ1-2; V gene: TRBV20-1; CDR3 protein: CSASTLGYGYTF; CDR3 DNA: TGCAGTGCCAGTACCCTAGGCTATGGCTACACCTTC
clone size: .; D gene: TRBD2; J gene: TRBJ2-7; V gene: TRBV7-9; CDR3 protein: CASSWANPWGTSFFPYEQYF; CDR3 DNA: TGTGCCAGCAGCTGGGCGAACCCCTGGGGGACTAGCTTTTTTCCCTACGAGCAGTACTTC
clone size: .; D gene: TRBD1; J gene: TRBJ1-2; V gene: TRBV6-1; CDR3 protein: CASSVRGSGGSYGYTF; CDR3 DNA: TGTGCCAGCAGTGTAAGGGGGTCAGGGGGTAGCTATGGCTACACCTTC
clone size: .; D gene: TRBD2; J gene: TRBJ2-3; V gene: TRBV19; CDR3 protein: CASTPFFAGVITDTQYF; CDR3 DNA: TGTGCCAGTACCCCTTTTTTCGCGGGGGTGATCACAGATACGCAGTATTTT
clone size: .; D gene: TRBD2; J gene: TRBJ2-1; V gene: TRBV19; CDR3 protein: CASSMGLADYNEQFF; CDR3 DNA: TGTGCCAGTAGTATGGGACTAGCGGACTACAATGAGCAGTTCTTC
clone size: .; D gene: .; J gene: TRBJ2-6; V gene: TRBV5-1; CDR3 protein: CASSPSSGANVLTF; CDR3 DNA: TGCGCCAGCAGCCCCAGCTCTGGGGCCAACGTCCTGACTTTC
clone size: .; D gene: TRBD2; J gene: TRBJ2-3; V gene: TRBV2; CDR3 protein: CASSSLAADTQYF; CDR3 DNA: TGTGCCAGCAGTTCTCTAGCGGCAGATACGCAGTATTTT
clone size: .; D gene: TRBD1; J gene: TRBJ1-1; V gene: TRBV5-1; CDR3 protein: CASSLGGQGHFSAEAFF; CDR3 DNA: TGCGCCAGCAGCCTCGGGGGACAGGGGCATTTTAGCGCTGAAGCTTTCTTT
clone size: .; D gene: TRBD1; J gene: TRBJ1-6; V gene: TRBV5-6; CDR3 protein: CASSTRDRGNSGSPLHF; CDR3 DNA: TGTGCCAGCAGCACCCGGGACAGGGGGAATTCGGGATCACCCCTCCACTTT
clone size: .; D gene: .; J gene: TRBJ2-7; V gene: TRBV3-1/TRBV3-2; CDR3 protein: CASSHLYAYEQYF; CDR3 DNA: TGTGCCAGCAGCCATTTGTATGCCTACGAGCAGTACTTC
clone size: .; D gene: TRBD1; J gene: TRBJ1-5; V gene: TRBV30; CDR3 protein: CAWGSTGSTQPQHF; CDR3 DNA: TGTGCCTGGGGATCGACAGGGAGTACTCAGCCCCAGCATTTT
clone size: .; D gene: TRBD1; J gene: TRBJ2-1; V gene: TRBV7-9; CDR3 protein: CASSRIGTVYNEQFF; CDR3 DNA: TGTGCCAGCAGCCGAATAGGGACAGTATACAATGAGCAGTTCTTC
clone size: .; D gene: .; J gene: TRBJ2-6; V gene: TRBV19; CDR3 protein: CASSRTASGANVLTF; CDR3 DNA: TGTGCCAGTAGCCGAACAGCCTCTGGGGCCAACGTCCTGACTTTC
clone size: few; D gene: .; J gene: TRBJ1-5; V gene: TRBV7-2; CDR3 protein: CASSRRQTNQPQHF; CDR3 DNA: TGTGCCAGCAGCCGCCGACAAACCAATCAGCCCCAGCATTTT